Sequencing of this T cell receptor (beta chain) was carried out in a study of shared clonotypes between healthy human individuals. Concerning this clone itself: Its target is not known.

TCRdb's copy holds only in-frame clones and misses some; the assay was immunoSEQ multiplex PCR. Here the sample spans 190,000 or so clones, about 66% being singletons. Study observations and caveats: How much donors shared clonotypes was expected to be affected by sequencing depth. When naive CD4 clonotypes were compared across a few donors, around 5% were shared.

The CDR3 is made up of 14 amino acids. With 4 bases removed from V and 1 base from J, the gap between germline ends came to 10 bases. Sequencing was done on a sample of memory CD4+ T cells sorted from blood. Subset described: CD45RA-negative fraction. The chain employs TRBV6-7 and TRBJ1-1, with a possible D match to TRBD1 (6 bases). TRBV6-7 is an ORF; its function is uncertain. The TCR originated in a man aged 25 to 40 in good health. The CDR3 sequence is CASSLLGGNTEAFF. The DNA for the CDR3 is TGTGCCAGCAGTTTATTAGGGGGGAACACTGAAGCTTTCTTT.